This passage covers 3 T cell receptor beta chains from one sample sequenced in a study of OX40 agonist ivuxolimab in advanced cancers. Using immunoSEQ multiplex PCR, the repertoire was profiled, and TCRdb retains in-frame clones only, with some absent. The sample consists of 45,000 to 60,000 clones, around 85% of them appearing once. The material was CD4+ or CD8+ T cells sorted from blood, obtained in a trial of the OX40 agonist ivuxolimab. Source of these receptors: an adult with an advanced solid tumor such as melanoma, head and neck, liver or kidney cancer.

This clone was counted between two and nine times. J is TRBJ2-1 and V is TRBV7-2; 7 nucleotides agree with TRBD2. The J segment lost 14 bases and the V segment lost 5 bases, leaving 24 bases of the junction unmatched. The CDR3 sequence is 17 residues long. Germline lookup yields CDR1 SGHTA and CDR2 FQGNSA. The CDR3 reads CASSDGAFLAGPGAKFF. The CDR3 nucleotides read TGTGCCAGCAGCGACGGGGCCTTTTTAGCGGGTCCCGGGGCGAAGTTCTTC.

This rearrangement joins TRBV7-2 to TRBJ2-7; 10 bases match TRBD2. The trim removed 1 base at V and 2 bases at J, leaving 5 bases unmatched. The germline V gene has CDR1 SGHTA and CDR2 FQGNSA. The CDR3 covers 16 residues. The CDR3 here is CASSLVASGGTYEQYF. The CDR3 bases are TGTGCCAGCAGCTTAGTAGCTAGCGGGGGAACCTACGAGCAGTACTTC.

This rearrangement joins TRBV2 to TRBJ1-4, with D unresolved. The CDR3 has 14 residues. Germline V gives CDR1 SNHLY, CDR2 FYNNEI. V lost 6 bases and J lost 0, with 8 bases in between. Written as DNA, the CDR3 is TGTGCCAGCAGACAGAGCGCAACTAATGAAAAACTGTTTTTT. Translation: CASRQSATNEKLFF.